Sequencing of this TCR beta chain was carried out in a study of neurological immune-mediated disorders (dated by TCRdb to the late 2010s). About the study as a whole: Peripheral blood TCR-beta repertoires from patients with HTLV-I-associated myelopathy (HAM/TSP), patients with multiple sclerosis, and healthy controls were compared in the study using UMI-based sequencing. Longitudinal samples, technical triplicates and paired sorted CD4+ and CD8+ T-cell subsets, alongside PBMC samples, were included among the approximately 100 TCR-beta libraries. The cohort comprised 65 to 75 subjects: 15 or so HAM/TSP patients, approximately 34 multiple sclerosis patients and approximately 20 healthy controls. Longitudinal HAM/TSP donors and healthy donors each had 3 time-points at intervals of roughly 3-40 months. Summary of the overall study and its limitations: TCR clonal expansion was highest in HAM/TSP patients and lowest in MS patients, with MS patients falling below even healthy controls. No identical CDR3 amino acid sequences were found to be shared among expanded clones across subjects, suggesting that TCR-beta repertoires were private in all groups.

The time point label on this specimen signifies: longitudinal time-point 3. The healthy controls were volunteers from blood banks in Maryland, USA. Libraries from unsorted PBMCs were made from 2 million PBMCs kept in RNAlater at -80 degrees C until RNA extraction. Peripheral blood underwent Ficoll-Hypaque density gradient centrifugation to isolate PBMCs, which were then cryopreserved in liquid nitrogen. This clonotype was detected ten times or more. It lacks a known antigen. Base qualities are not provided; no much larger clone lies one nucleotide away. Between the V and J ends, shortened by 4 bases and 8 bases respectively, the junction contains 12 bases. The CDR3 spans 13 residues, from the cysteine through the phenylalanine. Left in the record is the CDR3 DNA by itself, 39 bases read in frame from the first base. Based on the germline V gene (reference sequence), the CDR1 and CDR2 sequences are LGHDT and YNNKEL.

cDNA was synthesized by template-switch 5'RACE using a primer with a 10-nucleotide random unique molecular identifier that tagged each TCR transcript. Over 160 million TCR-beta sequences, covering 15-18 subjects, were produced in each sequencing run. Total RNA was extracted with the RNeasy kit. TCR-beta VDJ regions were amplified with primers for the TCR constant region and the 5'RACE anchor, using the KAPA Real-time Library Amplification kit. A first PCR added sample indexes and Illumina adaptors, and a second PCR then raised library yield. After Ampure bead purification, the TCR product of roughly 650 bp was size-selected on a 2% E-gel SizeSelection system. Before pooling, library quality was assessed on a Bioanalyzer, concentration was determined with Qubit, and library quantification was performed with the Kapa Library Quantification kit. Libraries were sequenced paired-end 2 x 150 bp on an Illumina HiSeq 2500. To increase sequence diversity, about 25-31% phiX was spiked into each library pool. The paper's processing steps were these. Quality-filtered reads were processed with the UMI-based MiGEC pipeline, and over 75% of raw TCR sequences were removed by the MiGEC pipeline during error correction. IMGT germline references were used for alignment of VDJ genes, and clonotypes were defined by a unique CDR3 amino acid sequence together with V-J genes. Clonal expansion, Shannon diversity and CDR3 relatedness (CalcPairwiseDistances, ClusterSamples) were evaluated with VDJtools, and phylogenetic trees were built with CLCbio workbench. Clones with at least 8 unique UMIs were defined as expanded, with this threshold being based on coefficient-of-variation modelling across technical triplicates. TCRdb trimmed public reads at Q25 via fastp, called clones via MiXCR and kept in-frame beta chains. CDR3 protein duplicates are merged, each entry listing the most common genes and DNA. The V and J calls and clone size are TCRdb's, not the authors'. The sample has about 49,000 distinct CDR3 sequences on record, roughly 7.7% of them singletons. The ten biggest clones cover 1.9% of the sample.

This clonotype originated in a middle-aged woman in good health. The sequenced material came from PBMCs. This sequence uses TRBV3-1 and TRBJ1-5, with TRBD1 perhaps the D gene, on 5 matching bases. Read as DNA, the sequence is TGTGCCAGCAGCCCAGGGCACCGTGAGCCCCAGCATTTT. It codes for CASSPGHREPQHF.